This TCR beta chain was identified in a study of fetal regulatory T cell absence and autoimmunity. Across the whole study: Exocrine pancreas autoimmunity occurred in IPEX patients lacking clinical diabetes.

The CDR3 is made up of 15 amino acids. Trimming cost V 0 bases and J 4 bases; bases outside gene matches: 0. Per the germline V gene, CDR1 is SGHNT and CDR2 is YYREEE (reference sequence). The assay was run at survey level. Only in-frame clones appear in the TCRdb table, and some are missing; sequencing was by immunoSEQ multiplex PCR. The repertoire holds roughly 95,000 clones, with around 72% as singletons. The TCR was taken from a male donor with IPEX syndrome. The sequencing input was pancreas tissue. V and J are TRBV5-4 and TRBJ2-3, with 12 nucleotides matching TRBD2. Here the CDR3 reads CASSLASGGADTQYF. CDR3 DNA: TGTGCCAGCAGCTTGGCTAGCGGGGGGGCAGATACGCAGTATTTT. The full variable domain, in which reference TRBV5-4 and TRBJ2-3 provide the parts outside the CDR3, is ETGVTQSPTHLIKTRGQQVTLRCSSQSGHNTVSWYQQALGQGPQFIFQYYREEENGRGNFPPRFSGLQFPNYSSELNVNALELDDSALYLCASSLASGGADTQYFGPGTRLTVL.